Each of the 17 T cell receptor beta chains below was sequenced from the same sample in a study of siplizumab effects on memory and regulatory T cells. The repertoire was sequenced with immunoSEQ multiplex PCR; TCRdb's copy has only in-frame clones and lacks some. Among about 100,000 clones listed, about 93% were seen once. The material sequenced was Tregs sorted from blood. Receptors were obtained from a human donor in good health.

CDR3 DNA sequence: TGTGCCAGCAGTGTATACGGACAGGGTCGGGAGAGCACTGAAGCTTTCTTT. Its protein product is CASSVYGQGRESTEAFF. V gene TRBV28 combines with J gene TRBJ1-1; 8 bases map to TRBD1. Germline V CDR1 and CDR2: MDHEN, SYDVKM. This CDR3 region has 17 residues. Trimming removed 5 bases from V and 4 bases from J; junction bases left unmatched: 15.

The chain recombines TRBV7-9 with TRBJ2-2, with D perhaps TRBD2 (5 bases). With 5 bases removed from V and 8 bases from J, the gap between germline ends came to 15 bases. The length of the CDR3 is 14 residues. Germline-derived CDR1 and CDR2 are SEHNR and FQNEAQ (reference sequence). CDR3 in DNA: TGTGCCAGCAGCACCCGGGATTCGGGGGGGGAGCTGTTTTTT. Translated: CASSTRDSGGELFF.

The chain is built from TRBV27 and TRBJ2-1; 13 bases map to TRBD2. Germline V lookup: CDR1 MNHEY, CDR2 SMNVEV (reference sequence). The junction had 10 bases not matched to a gene; V was cut back by 4 bases and J by 10 bases. The CDR3 is 16 residues long. CDR3 nucleotide sequence: TGTGCCAGCAGTTCAATGACTAGCGGGAGGTACTTAGAGCAGTTCTTC. Translating gives CASSSMTSGRYLEQFF.

The chain has TRBV19 and TRBJ2-1; TRBD2 matches at 8 bases. The CDR3 runs 18 residues. Looked up from germline, CDR1 is LNHDA and CDR2 is SQIVND (reference sequence). Losses at the gene ends were 6 bases for V and 3 bases for J; bases not matched to a gene: 16. The CDR3 nucleotides read TGTGCCAGTAGCGCAGGAGCCGGTAGCGGGAAGATCTACAATGAGCAGTTCTTC. This encodes CASSAGAGSGKIYNEQFF.

The genes are TRBV21-1 and TRBJ2-2; TRBD1, the table's D call, was not compared with the DNA. TRBV21-1 is designated a pseudogene. The CDR3 has 20 residues. CDR3 sequence (DNA): TGTGCCAGCAGCCCAGTATTAGATACGGACAGCTCCGCGAACACCGGGGAGCTGTTTTTT. Encoded protein: CASSPVLDTDSSANTGELFF.

DNA for the CDR3: TGTGCCAGCAGAATCACAGGGGGCACGAACACTGAAGCTTTCTTT. Its protein is CASRITGGTNTEAFF. The chain is built from TRBV6-5 and TRBJ1-1; 9 bases are a match to TRBD1. After removal of 6 bases from V and 1 base from J, the junction contained 6 bases not matched to a gene. This CDR3 region has 15 residues. Germline V gene sequence: CDR1 MNHEY, CDR2 SVGAGI.

This chain links TRBV5-1 with TRBJ1-1; TRBD1 matches 10 bases. The length of the CDR3 is 15 residues. The V and J ends lost 2 bases and 0 bases, in that order; junction bases with no gene match: 1. Germline-derived CDR1 and CDR2 are SGHRS and YFSETQ. The CDR3 DNA reads TGCGCCAGCAGCTTAGGGACAGGGGTGAACACTGAAGCTTTCTTT. Its translation: CASSLGTGVNTEAFF.

V is TRBV5-1 and J is TRBJ2-3; TRBD2 aligns across 9 bases. CDR3 size: 19 residues. In germline, CDR1 is SGHRS, CDR2 YFSETQ. The V and J ends lost 4 bases and 0 bases, in that order; junction bases with no gene match: 15. CDR3 sequence: CASSPPTSGRYSSTDTQYF. The CDR3, as DNA: TGCGCCAGCAGCCCCCCTACTAGCGGGCGATACTCTAGCACAGATACGCAGTATTTT.

The V and J genes are TRBV4-2 and TRBJ2-2; 7 nucleotides match TRBD2. The length of the CDR3 is 17 residues. The J segment lost 2 bases and the V segment lost 2 bases, leaving 8 bases of the junction unmatched. Germline V lookup: CDR1 LGHNA, CDR2 YNFKEQ. CDR3 nucleotides: TGTGCCAGCAGCCAAAAAAGGGCTAGCGGAAACACCGGGGAGCTGTTTTTT. It codes for CASSQKRASGNTGELFF.

The chain joins TRBV18 to TRBJ1-2, with a possible D match to TRBD1 (6 bases). This CDR3 contains 14 residues. Germline CDR1 and CDR2: KGHSH and LQKENI. V was clipped by 2 bases and J by 8 bases, with 15 bases between them. CDR3 residues: CASSPYNRAMGYTF. CDR3 DNA: TGTGCCAGCTCACCATATAACAGGGCGATGGGCTACACCTTC.

The CDR3 sequence: CASSPTGIPTDTQYF. CDR3 nucleotides: TGTGCCAGCTCACCGACGGGGATCCCCACAGATACGCAGTATTTT. The rearrangement joins TRBV18 to TRBJ2-3, with D possibly being TRBD2 (5 bases). Germline loops: CDR1 KGHSH, CDR2 LQKENI. Trimming left V 3 bases short and J 2 bases short, with 12 bases between. The CDR3 sequence is 15 residues long. Together with reference TRBV18 and TRBJ2-3, the CDR3 gives the full variable domain: NAGVMQNPRHLVRRRGQEARLRCSPMKGHSHVYWYRQLPEEGLKFMVYLQKENIIDESGMPKERFSAEFPKEGPSILRIQQVVRGDSAAYFCASSPTGIPTDTQYFGPGTRLTVL.

This chain connects TRBV27 to TRBJ2-2; 13 bases align to TRBD2. Germline V gene sequence: CDR1 MNHEY, CDR2 SMNVEV (reference sequence). The CDR3 has 19 amino acids. The ends lost 3 bases at V and 5 bases at J; junction bases unmatched: 12. CDR3 DNA: TGTGCCAGCAGTTTCTTTGGACTAGCGGGAGTTTGGGGAACCGGGGAGCTGTTTTTT. This translates into CASSFFGLAGVWGTGELFF.

The chain recombines TRBV5-4 with TRBJ1-6; possible D gene TRBD1, 5 bases. Germline V gene data show CDR1 as SGHNT and CDR2 as YYREEE (reference sequence). This CDR3 spans 16 amino acids. V lost 1 base and J lost 8, with 16 bases in between. The CDR3 reads CASSLIGTVGDSPLHF. In DNA form, the CDR3 reads TGTGCCAGCAGCTTGATCGGGACGGTGGGCGATTCACCCCTCCACTTT.

V and J are TRBV18 and TRBJ2-1; 7 bases fit TRBD1. CDR1 and CDR2 (germline): KGHSH, LQKENI. The CDR3 length is 11 residues. With 7 bases clipped from V and 10 bases from J, the junction kept 4 bases outside the gene matches. Here the CDR3 reads CASLTGTEQFF. As DNA, the CDR3 is TGTGCCAGCTTGACAGGGACGGAGCAGTTCTTC.

The CDR3 spells CASSPRREDKNTGELFF. DNA for the CDR3: TGTGCCAGCAGCCCTAGGCGTGAGGACAAGAACACCGGGGAGCTGTTTTTT. The rearrangement uses TRBV7-9 and TRBJ2-2, with a weak D call TRBD1 (5 bases). V lost 5 bases and J 1 base, leaving 17 bases between the germline ends. CDR3 length equals 17 residues. The germline gives CDR1 SEHNR, CDR2 FQNEAQ (reference sequence).

The chain carries TRBV11-2 and TRBJ2-1; D gene ambiguous. Trimming cost V 4 bases and J 0 bases, with 10 bases left between them. The germline V gene encodes CDR1 SGHAT and CDR2 FQNNGV. This CDR3 has 15 amino acids. CDR3 bases: TGTGCCAGCAGCTCCGACCCGAGCTCCTACAATGAGCAGTTCTTC. Translated: CASSSDPSSYNEQFF.

This chain connects TRBV30 to TRBJ2-7; D perhaps matches TRBD1 (6 bases). V dropped 5 bases and J dropped 6 bases, with 11 bases sitting between them. The germline V gene encodes CDR1 GTSNPN and CDR2 SVGIG (reference sequence). The CDR3 runs to 11 residues. CDR3 nucleotides: TGTGCCTGGTTCACAGGGCGCGAGCAGTACTTC. It specifies CAWFTGREQYF. Full variable domain (remainder filled in from reference TRBV30 and TRBJ2-7): SQTIHQWPATLVQPVGSPLSLECTVEGTSNPNLYWYRQAAGRGLQLLFYSVGIGQISSEVPQNLSASRPQDRQFILSSKKLLLSDSGFYLCAWFTGREQYFGPGTRLTVT.